This section outlines one T cell receptor beta chain sequence together with its context. The sample belongs to a study of T cell changes during pregnancy in multiple sclerosis. Here immunoSEQ multiplex PCR was the method, and the copy in TCRdb shows in-frame clones only, minus some. The table lists tens of thousands of clones, more than 90% of them singletons. The material sequenced was peripheral blood, taken in the second trimester of pregnancy. The TCR was taken from a female donor with multiple sclerosis, enrolled in a pregnancy study.

As DNA, the CDR3 is TGTGCCAGCAACTCGGGACAGAGGAACAATGAGCAGTTCTTC. Protein: CASNSGQRNNEQFF. The chain combines TRBV6-1 with TRBJ2-1; 7 bases fit TRBD1. V gave up 7 bases and J gave up 5 bases; unmatched junction bases: 8. Germline CDR1 MNHNS, CDR2 SASEGT. The CDR3 sequence is 14 residues long.